This TCR beta chain was recorded in a study of blood T cells in healthy people across ages. A second PCR of about 7 to 12 cycles used a sample-barcoded 5' primer and a J-beta primer mix. TCRdb re-called the 5' RACE reads through MiXCR, storing one row per CDR3 protein. The sample has around 1.5 million distinct CDR3 sequences, 42% seen once. Trimming shortened V by 4 bases and J by 1 base, and 10 bases separated the two germline ends. The CDR3 sequence is 14 residues long. Germline values: CDR1 SGHTA, CDR2 FQGNSA. This clonotype was counted between two and nine times. This receptor was identified in a woman aged 18-29 years in good health. The sample taken for sequencing was blood. The chain carries TRBV7-2 and TRBJ1-1, with unresolved D. CDR3 coding DNA: TGTGCCAGCAGCTCAAATGGACGGAACACTGAAGCTTTCTTT. This codes for CASSSNGRNTEAFF.